This paragraph covers one T cell receptor beta chain sequence. Trimming took 4 bases from V and 7 from J; bases not matched to a gene: 9. Germline CDR1 is MDHEN and CDR2 is SYDVKM. The CDR3 extends over 16 amino acids. Reverse transcription used roughly 0.45 to 1 ug RNA and random hexamers. TCRdb processed the immunoSEQ multiplex PCR reads anew with MiXCR; each CDR3 protein has one entry. The profile shows about 130,000 distinct CDR3 sequences, 85% to 95% of them singletons. This entry comes from a study of CD8 T cells in Susac syndrome. Sequenced input: CD8+ T cells from PBMCs. This chain joins TRBV28 and TRBJ2-1; TRBD2 matches at 11 bases. This TCR was recovered from a human donor with Susac syndrome. The CDR3 DNA reads as TGTGCCAGCAGTTCCCCTCTAGCGGGAGGCTTGAATGAGCAGTTCTTC. The encoded protein is CASSSPLAGGLNEQFF.